The 24 T cell receptor beta chains listed next were all sequenced from one sample in a study of regulatory and conventional T cells in RAG deficiency. Genomic DNA came from blood conventional CD4+ T cells gated CD25-low CD127-high. The assay was immunoSEQ multiplex PCR, and TCRdb's table has in-frame clones only and misses some. The data show approximately 35,000 clones, around 76% seen once. This sample also appeared in a second study, on regulatory T cells. Per that study: The PCR used 52 TRBV and 13 TRBJ primers.

The sample comprised CD4+ effector T cells sorted from blood. The receptors come from a human donor in good health.

The chain has TRBV19 and TRBJ2-7, with a possible D match to TRBD1 (6 bases). The ends were cut back, 6 bases at V and 0 bases at J, with 12 bases in the middle. The CDR3 runs to 14 residues. Germline loops: CDR1 LNHDA, CDR2 SQIVND (reference sequence). CDR3 in DNA: TGTGCCAGTAGCCCGGACAGTTTCTCCTACGAGCAGTACTTC. Protein sequence: CASSPDSFSYEQYF.

The chain carries TRBV19 and TRBJ1-5, with 8 bases identical to TRBD1. The CDR3 contains 13 residues. The junction had 2 bases not matched to a gene; V was cut back by 6 bases and J by 4 bases. Looked up from germline, CDR1 is LNHDA and CDR2 is SQIVND (reference sequence). The CDR3 DNA sequence: TGTGCCAGTAGGGACAGGGCAAATCAGCCCCAGCATTTT. Protein: CASRDRANQPQHF.

The rearrangement joins TRBV7-9 to TRBJ1-2, with 7 bases fitting TRBD1. Germline V gene data show CDR1 as SEHNR and CDR2 as FQNEAQ (reference sequence). CDR3 length: 13 amino acids. V lost 4 bases to trimming and J lost 8 bases; unmatched junction nucleotides: 7. The CDR3 here is CASSSGRTGGYTF. CDR3 in DNA: TGTGCCAGCAGCTCGGGACGGACAGGCGGCTACACCTTC.

The J gene is TRBJ2-3, the V gene TRBV7-9, with TRBD1 identical over 8 bases. The CDR3 spans 13 residues. CDR1 is SEHNR, CDR2 FQNEAQ, per germline (reference sequence). V shed 6 bases and J 8 bases; nucleotides not matched to a gene: 7. The DNA of the CDR3 is TGTGCCAGCAGACCTGCAGGGGGCGGTACGCAGTATTTT. Amino acids: CASRPAGGGTQYF.

This chain uses TRBV5-1 with TRBJ2-7; D is ambiguous. CDR1 SGHRS and CDR2 YFSETQ come from the germline V gene. CDR3 length equals 15 residues. V dropped 0 bases and J dropped 2 bases, with 12 bases sitting between them. CDR3 residues: CASSLDTAHPYEQYF. CDR3 sequence (DNA): TGCGCCAGCAGCTTGGATACAGCCCACCCCTACGAGCAGTACTTC.

The rearrangement uses TRBV30 and TRBJ2-1; 7 bases are shared with TRBD1. From germline, CDR1 is GTSNPN and CDR2 SVGIG (reference sequence). The V gene end was trimmed by 2 bases and the J gene end by 1 base; junction bases not matched to a gene: 2. This CDR3 has 14 residues. CDR3 residues: CAWSRQGSYNEQFF. The CDR3 nucleotides are TGTGCCTGGAGTAGACAGGGATCCTACAATGAGCAGTTCTTC.

The V call is TRBV4-1, the J call TRBJ2-7; 9 positions agree with TRBD1. The germline V gene encodes CDR1 MGHRA and CDR2 YSYEKL. CDR3 length: 14 residues. After removal of 2 bases from V and 3 bases from J, the junction contained 2 bases not matched to a gene. CDR3 sequence (DNA): TGCGCCAGCAGCCAATCGGACAGGGGCTACGAGCAGTACTTC. It yields the protein CASSQSDRGYEQYF.

This clone was detected only once. The V and J genes are TRBV7-3 and TRBJ2-5; no reliable D call. Looked up from germline, CDR1 is SGHTA and CDR2 is FQGTGA. This CDR3 has 13 amino acids. V lost 0 bases, J lost 5 bases, and 7 bases lay in between. CDR3 amino acids: CASSLTLHETQYF. In DNA, the CDR3 is TGTGCCAGCAGCTTAACTCTCCACGAGACCCAGTACTTC.

The V call is TRBV6-1, the J call TRBJ2-3, with 11 positions matching TRBD1. The length of the CDR3 is 18 residues. The germline V gene encodes CDR1 MNHNS and CDR2 SASEGT. V was clipped by 4 bases and J by 4 bases; unmatched bases: 13. As DNA, the CDR3 is TGTGCCAGCAGTGTAGAGGACAGGGGGCGGAGGGGATCAGATACGCAGTATTTT. Amino acid sequence: CASSVEDRGRRGSDTQYF.

This chain connects TRBV29-1 to TRBJ2-5; possibly TRBD1 for D (5 bases). The CDR3 is 12 amino acids. CDR1 SQVTM and CDR2 ANQGSEA come from the germline V gene. V was pared by 6 bases and J by 1 base, with 9 bases between. CDR3 in amino acids: CSVGRGQETQYF. CDR3 in DNA: TGCAGCGTCGGTAGGGGCCAAGAGACCCAGTACTTC.

The table lists this clone with a few counts. The V and J genes are TRBV7-2 and TRBJ1-1; D is unresolved. Germline values: CDR1 SGHTA, CDR2 FQGNSA. Trimming took 7 bases from V and 6 from J, leaving 18 bases between them. The CDR3 sequence is 14 residues long. This CDR3 reads CASTSRSGVPEAFF. CDR3 in DNA: TGTGCCAGCACCTCCCGTTCCGGGGTACCTGAAGCTTTCTTT. The full variable domain, completed using reference TRBV7-2 and TRBJ1-1, is GAGVSQSPSNKVTEKGKDVELRCDPISGHTALYWYRQSLGQGLEFLIYFQGNSAPDKSGLPSDRFSAERTGGSVSTLTIQRTQQEDSAVYLCASTSRSGVPEAFFGQGTRLTVV.

This chain connects TRBV18 to TRBJ2-5; TRBD1 matches at 9 bases. Germline CDR1 reads KGHSH; CDR2 reads LQKENI. Germline trimming cut 4 bases from V and 5 bases from J; bases unmatched to any gene: 8. The CDR3 contains 15 residues. The CDR3 loop is CASSRGQGQGETQYF. The DNA of the CDR3 is TGTGCCAGCTCACGAGGACAGGGGCAGGGGGAGACCCAGTACTTC.

The rearrangement uses TRBV28 and TRBJ1-4; TRBD1 matches at 9 bases. The CDR3 extends over 20 amino acids. The V gene end was trimmed by 1 base and the J gene end by 1 base; junction bases not matched to a gene: 13. In germline, CDR1 is MDHEN, CDR2 SYDVKM. CDR3 loop: CASSLFTGTGTGRTNEKLFF. The CDR3 coding sequence is TGTGCCAGCAGTTTATTCACCGGGACAGGGACGGGGAGAACTAATGAAAAACTGTTTTTT.

The chain joins TRBV5-4 to TRBJ1-2; the match to TRBD1 covers 8 bases. V shed 4 bases, J shed 6 bases, and the junction held 11 bases outside the gene matches. This CDR3 comprises 15 residues. CDR1 and CDR2 from the germline V gene are SGHNT and YYREEE (reference sequence). CDR3 bases: TGTGCCAGCAGCAGAGTCCAGGGGGCGCCCGATGGCTACACCTTC. This gives the protein CASSRVQGAPDGYTF.

This clone was detected only once. Other nucleotide sequences from this sample produce the same CDR3. The chain has TRBV6-5 and TRBJ1-1, with a tentative D call TRBD1 (6 bases). This CDR3 is 14 amino acids long. CDR1 is MNHEY, CDR2 SVGAGI, per germline. V lost 2 bases and J lost 4, with 11 bases in between. CDR3 sequence reads: CASSYTGRGTEAFF. CDR3 sequence (DNA): TGTGCCAGCAGTTACACAGGGCGGGGCACTGAAGCTTTCTTT.

This chain connects TRBV6-5 to TRBJ2-3; no definite D call. The CDR3 sequence is 14 residues long. The V end lost 0 bases, the J end lost 12 bases, and 16 bases lay between the germline ends. From germline, CDR1 is MNHEY and CDR2 SVGAGI. The DNA of the CDR3 is TGTGCCAGCAGTTACTCCTCAGCCGTCCCCTATCAGTATTTT. It specifies CASSYSSAVPYQYF.

This sequence joins TRBV13 and TRBJ1-6, with D perhaps matching TRBD1 (5 bases). Trimming left V 2 bases short and J 5 bases short, with 7 bases between. The CDR3 sequence is 14 residues long. The germline gives CDR1 PRHDT, CDR2 FYEKMQ (reference sequence). CDR3 coding DNA: TGTGCCAGCAGCTTAAGGGGCCATAATTCACCCCTCCACTTT. Protein: CASSLRGHNSPLHF.

The rearrangement uses TRBV30 and TRBJ1-5; D not certain. CDR1 GTSNPN and CDR2 SVGIG come from the germline V gene (reference sequence). V lost 3 bases and J 4 bases, leaving 10 bases between the germline ends. The CDR3 has 13 residues. This CDR3 is CAWSGQLNQPQHF. Written as DNA, the CDR3 is TGTGCCTGGAGCGGCCAGCTAAATCAGCCCCAGCATTTT.

The genes are TRBV7-2 and TRBJ1-2, with D possibly TRBD1 on 5 matching bases. The V end was cut by 3 bases, the J end by 12 bases, with 17 bases between. Germline V CDR1 and CDR2: SGHTA, FQGNSA. This CDR3 contains 13 residues. Written as DNA, the CDR3 is TGTGCCAGCAGCTTTGGGGGTTCGCTATTGAACACCTTC. Its translation is CASSFGGSLLNTF.

The J gene is TRBJ2-7, the V gene TRBV10-1, with D possibly TRBD2 on 6 matching bases. V shed 0 bases and J shed 2 bases, with 14 bases lying between them. Germline CDR1 WNHNN, CDR2 SYGVQD (reference sequence). The CDR3 runs to 16 residues. CDR3 nucleotide sequence: TGCGCCAGCAGTGAGTCGGGGGGATCGCCGGCCTACGAGCAGTACTTC. Translation gives CASSESGGSPAYEQYF.

This clone was seen more than once but under ten times. The CDR3 nucleotides read TGTGCCAGCTCACCACAGGGCTCCTACGAGCAGTACTTC. This sequence encodes CASSPQGSYEQYF. The J gene is TRBJ2-7, the V gene TRBV18; D unresolved. Trimming removed 1 base at V and 0 bases at J, with 4 bases between. The CDR3 totals 13 residues. Germline CDR1 reads KGHSH; CDR2 reads LQKENI.

V is TRBV6-1 and J is TRBJ1-5; D is uncertain. Germline values: CDR1 MNHNS, CDR2 SASEGT. V was cut by 7 bases and J by 5 bases, with 18 bases left in between. This CDR3 spans 15 amino acids. CDR3 region: CASTAHPQPDQPQHF. In DNA form, the CDR3 reads TGTGCCAGCACGGCCCACCCACAGCCCGATCAGCCCCAGCATTTT.

This clone was detected only a few times. This chain links TRBV30 with TRBJ1-2; unclear D gene. Germline assignment: CDR1 GTSNPN and CDR2 SVGIG (reference sequence). The germline V and J ends were trimmed by 0 bases and 4 bases, with 15 bases remaining between them. CDR3 length: 15 amino acids. CDR3 in DNA: TGTGCCTGGAGTGTTAGCAGTACATCCCTCTATGGCTACACCTTC. It codes for CAWSVSSTSLYGYTF.

The gene calls are TRBV11-3 and TRBJ1-3; D uncertain. Looked up from germline, CDR1 is SGHNT and CDR2 is YENEEA. The V gene lost 3 bases and the J gene lost 3 bases, with 6 bases spanning the gap. CDR3 length equals 13 residues. The CDR3 DNA reads TGTGCCAGCAGCTTTCGTTATGGAAACACCATATATTTT. It yields the protein CASSFRYGNTIYF. Combining the CDR3 with reference TRBV11-3 and TRBJ1-3 gives the whole variable domain EAGVVQSPRYKIIEKKQPVAFWCNPISGHNTLYWYLQNLGQGPELLIRYENEEAVDDSQLPKDRFSAERLKGVDSTLKIQPAELGDSAVYLCASSFRYGNTIYFGEGSWLTVV.